This TCR beta chain was recorded in a study of shared clonotypes between healthy human individuals. At the level of the study: Aged between 18 and 49, the donors were a couple of women and a few men. Each donor had three CD4 naive, three CD4 memory, two CD8 naive and one CD8 memory plate.

TCRdb keeps only in-frame clones here, not all; method: immunoSEQ multiplex PCR. This table holds about 2.1 million clones, approximately 92% found once. This clone turned up a few times. The antigen is not known. The CDR3 has 13 residues. CDR1 and CDR2 from the germline V gene are MGHDK and SYGVNS. V was pared by 2 bases and J by 6 bases, with 10 bases between. Positive CCR7 selection of CD45RO-negative cells yielded the naive CD8 cells, and terminally differentiated effector memory CD45RA+ cells were excluded. Findings of the study overall: The small donor group covered limited genetic and exposure diversity. Clonotype sharing across several donors was observed for about 4.8% of naive CD4 clonotypes.

The chain links TRBV25-1 to TRBJ1-1, with D maybe TRBD1 (5 bases). The receptor comes from a man between 18 and 29 years old in good health. Some clones in this sample may be carry-over from other donors' samples. Specimen: naive CD8+ T cells from PBMCs. The CDR3 protein is CASSEQGLPEAFF. DNA of the CDR3: TGTGCCAGCAGTGAACAGGGCCTCCCTGAAGCTTTCTTT.